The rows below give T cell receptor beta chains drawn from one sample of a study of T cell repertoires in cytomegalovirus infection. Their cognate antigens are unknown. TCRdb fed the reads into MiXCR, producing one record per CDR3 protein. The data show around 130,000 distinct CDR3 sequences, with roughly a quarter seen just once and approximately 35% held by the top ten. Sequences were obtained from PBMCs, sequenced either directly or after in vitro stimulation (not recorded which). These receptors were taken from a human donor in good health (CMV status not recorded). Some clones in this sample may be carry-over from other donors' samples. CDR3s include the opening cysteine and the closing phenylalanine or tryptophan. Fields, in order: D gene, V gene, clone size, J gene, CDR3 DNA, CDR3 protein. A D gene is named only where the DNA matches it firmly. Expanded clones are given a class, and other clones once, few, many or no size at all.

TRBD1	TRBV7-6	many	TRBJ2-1	TGTGCCAGCAGCTTAGGGACAGGGTGGAGGAATGAGCAGTTCTTC	CASSLGTGWRNEQFF
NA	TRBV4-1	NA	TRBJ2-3	TGCGCCAGCAGCCCCCCGGGACGCACAGATACGCAGTATTTT	CASSPPGRTDTQYF
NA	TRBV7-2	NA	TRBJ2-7	TGTGCCAGCAGCCCCGTATCCTACGAGCAGTACTTC	CASSPVSYEQYF
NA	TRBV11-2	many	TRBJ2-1	TGTGCCAGCAGCTCATCAGGGAATGAGCAGTTCTTC	CASSSSGNEQFF
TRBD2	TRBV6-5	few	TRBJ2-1	TGTGCCAGCAGAGGAGGGACTAGCGGGAGGGCCTCCTACAATGAGCAGTTCTTC	CASRGGTSGRASYNEQFF
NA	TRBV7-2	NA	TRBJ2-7	TGTGCCAGCAGCTCCGGGCGGGTCCCAACCTACGAGCAGTACTTC	CASSSGRVPTYEQYF
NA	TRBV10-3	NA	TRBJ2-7	TGTGCCATCAGTGATCCGGGACCCCTCGGGCAGTACTTC	CAISDPGPLGQYF
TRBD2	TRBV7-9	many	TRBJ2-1	TGTGCCAGCAGCCCCAGACTAGCGGGATCGCACAATGAGCAGTTCTTC	CASSPRLAGSHNEQFF
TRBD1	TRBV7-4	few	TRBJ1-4	TGTGCCAGCAGCCGGGACAGGGTTGGGCGTGAAAAACTGTTTTTT	CASSRDRVGREKLFF
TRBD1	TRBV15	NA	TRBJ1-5	TGTGCCACCAGCAGAGACGGGGACAGGCAGCGGCTTTTT	CATSRDGDRQRLF
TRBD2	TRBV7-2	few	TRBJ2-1	TGTGCCAGCAGCTTAGGTGGCGGGAGGGAGGGTGAGCAGTTCTTC	CASSLGGGREGEQFF
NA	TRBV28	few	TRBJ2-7	TGTGCCACTGAACACCGGGGACTGATCTACGAGCAGTACTTC	CATEHRGLIYEQYF
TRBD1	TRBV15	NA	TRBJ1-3	TGTGCCACCAGTAGGGACAGCGGAAACACCATATATTTT	CATSRDSGNTIYF
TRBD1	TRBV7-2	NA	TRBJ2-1	TGTGCCAGCAGCGCGGGACAGGGCTTTAATGAGCAGTTCTTC	CASSAGQGFNEQFF
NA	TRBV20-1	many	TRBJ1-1	TGCAGTGCTAGTAGGGGTACTAACACTGAAGCTTTCTTT	CSASRGTNTEAFF
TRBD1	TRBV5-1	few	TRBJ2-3	TGCGCCAGCAGCTTCCTGGGGGACAGGACCACAGATACGCAGTATTTT	CASSFLGDRTTDTQYF
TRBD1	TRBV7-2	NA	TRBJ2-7	TGTGCCAGCAGCCGACAGGGGCTCTTCCTCGAGCAGTACTTC	CASSRQGLFLEQYF
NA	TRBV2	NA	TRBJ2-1	TGTGCCAGCACTACTTACAATGAGCAGTTCTTC	CASTTYNEQFF
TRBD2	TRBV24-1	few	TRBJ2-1	TGTGCCACATCAGCGGGACCAAACAATGAGCAGTTCTTC	CATSAGPNNEQFF
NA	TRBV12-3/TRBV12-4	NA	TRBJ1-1	TGTGCCAGCAGACAGACAGGGAACACTGAAGCTTTCTTT	CASRQTGNTEAFF